This is a list of T cell receptor beta chains from one sample in a study of cytomegalovirus exposure and HLA in healthy donors. This table comes from immunoSEQ multiplex PCR, and its TCRdb copy is limited to in-frame clones, with some not included. This table has roughly 220,000 clones, almost 70% appearing once. Source material: PBMCs. The receptors come from a man in his forties in good health and CMV-seropositive. Both conserved end residues are part of each CDR3. The order of the fields is J gene, V gene, clone size, D gene, CDR3 DNA, CDR3 protein. D genes are given only for firm matches. Rows may omit the clone size; those that give it use once, few, many or a size class.

j_call: TRBJ1-3
v_call: TRBV11-2
clone_size: -
d_call: -
cdr3_nt: TGTGCCAGCAGCGCCCAAGTAGCCGGAAACACCATATATTTT
cdr3_aa: CASSAQVAGNTIYF

j_call: TRBJ1-6
v_call: TRBV14
clone_size: once
d_call: -
cdr3_nt: TGTGCCAGCAAACCGGGACTGTATAATTCACCCCTCCACTTT
cdr3_aa: CASKPGLYNSPLHF

j_call: TRBJ2-2
v_call: TRBV7-7
clone_size: -
d_call: TRBD2
cdr3_nt: TGTGCCAGCAGCTTAGCGATCCGCCTAGCGGTGAAGATGGGCACCGGGGAGCTGTTTTTT
cdr3_aa: CASSLAIRLAVKMGTGELFF

j_call: TRBJ2-5
v_call: TRBV1
clone_size: few
d_call: -
cdr3_nt: TGCACCAGCATGGACAGCTTCCAAGAGACCCAGTACTTC
cdr3_aa: CTSMDSFQETQYF

j_call: TRBJ2-5
v_call: TRBV5-4
clone_size: -
d_call: TRBD2
cdr3_nt: TGTGCCAGCAGCCGAGGGACTAGCCCCTACGAGCGGTACTTC
cdr3_aa: CASSRGTSPYERYF

j_call: TRBJ2-2
v_call: TRBV18
clone_size: few
d_call: TRBD1
cdr3_nt: TGTGCCAGCTCACCGTCCCAACAGGGGGCCGTCGGGGAGCTGTTTTTT
cdr3_aa: CASSPSQQGAVGELFF

j_call: TRBJ2-5
v_call: TRBV9
clone_size: once
d_call: TRBD2
cdr3_nt: TGTGCCAGCAGCGTAGGGCTAGCGGGGGAGACCCAGTACTTC
cdr3_aa: CASSVGLAGETQYF

j_call: TRBJ1-1
v_call: TRBV2
clone_size: once
d_call: TRBD1
cdr3_nt: TGTGCCAGCAGCTCGGACAGGGCCGACTCCTTTTTCGGCTTACCTTTGAACACTGAAGCTTTCTTT
cdr3_aa: CASSSDRADSFFGLPLNTEAFF

j_call: TRBJ2-3
v_call: TRBV29-1
clone_size: -
d_call: -
cdr3_nt: TGCAGCGTTGAAGAGTTCGGCACAGATACGCAGTATTTT
cdr3_aa: CSVEEFGTDTQYF

j_call: TRBJ2-2
v_call: TRBV9
clone_size: -
d_call: TRBD1
cdr3_nt: TGTGCCAGCAGCGTAGGAGAGGGGACAGGGCCTATCACCGGGGAGCTGTTTTTT
cdr3_aa: CASSVGEGTGPITGELFF

j_call: TRBJ1-2
v_call: TRBV19
clone_size: -
d_call: -
cdr3_nt: TGTGCCAGTAGTGCGGCACTTGGCTATGGCTACACCTTC
cdr3_aa: CASSAALGYGYTF

j_call: TRBJ2-7
v_call: TRBV28
clone_size: -
d_call: TRBD1
cdr3_nt: TGTGCCAGCAGGCCCGGGACAGGGGGTCTCTACGAGCAGTACTTC
cdr3_aa: CASRPGTGGLYEQYF

j_call: TRBJ1-1
v_call: TRBV7-3
clone_size: -
d_call: -
cdr3_nt: TGTGCCAGCAGCTTAGCGCACCGCCTGAACACTGAAGCTTTCTTT
cdr3_aa: CASSLAHRLNTEAFF

j_call: TRBJ1-1
v_call: TRBV5-1
clone_size: -
d_call: -
cdr3_nt: TGCGCCAGCAGCCCGTTAGGGGGAGTGGGGACTGAAGCTTTCTTT
cdr3_aa: CASSPLGGVGTEAFF

j_call: TRBJ2-2
v_call: TRBV4-1
clone_size: -
d_call: -
cdr3_nt: TGCGCCAGCAGCCAAGGGTTTGGGCACACCGGGGAGCTGTTTTTT
cdr3_aa: CASSQGFGHTGELFF

j_call: TRBJ2-7
v_call: TRBV7-9
clone_size: -
d_call: TRBD1
cdr3_nt: TGTTCCAGCAGCCACTCGGCGGGACAGGGGGTTGGTGGGCAGTACTTC
cdr3_aa: CSSSHSAGQGVGGQYF

j_call: TRBJ2-2
v_call: TRBV2
clone_size: -
d_call: TRBD1
cdr3_nt: TGTGCCAGCAAAAGGGGGCGGACCGGGGAGCTGTTTTTT
cdr3_aa: CASKRGRTGELFF

j_call: TRBJ2-5
v_call: TRBV5-1
clone_size: -
d_call: TRBD1
cdr3_nt: TGCGCCAGCAGCCCCGGGACAGGGGGCCAAGAGACCCAGTACTTC
cdr3_aa: CASSPGTGGQETQYF

j_call: TRBJ2-7
v_call: TRBV5-6
clone_size: -
d_call: TRBD1
cdr3_nt: TGTGCCAGCAGCTTGGGTGGGACAGGGGGCTCCTACGAGCAGTACTTC
cdr3_aa: CASSLGGTGGSYEQYF

j_call: TRBJ2-5
v_call: TRBV4-1
clone_size: -
d_call: TRBD2
cdr3_nt: TGCGCCAGCAGCCGCTTTAGCGGGGTAGAAGAGACCCAGTACTTC
cdr3_aa: CASSRFSGVEETQYF

j_call: TRBJ1-3
v_call: TRBV2
clone_size: -
d_call: -
cdr3_nt: TGTGCCACCAACCACAGGGCCCACGTGGAATCTGGAAACACCATATATTTT
cdr3_aa: CATNHRAHVESGNTIYF

j_call: TRBJ1-2
v_call: TRBV5-1
clone_size: -
d_call: -
cdr3_nt: TGCGCCAGCAGCTTGGCGGGGGGGTCAGGCAGCTACACCTTC
cdr3_aa: CASSLAGGSGSYTF

j_call: TRBJ1-3
v_call: TRBV5-6
clone_size: -
d_call: TRBD1
cdr3_nt: TGTGCCAGCAGCTTGGCCTTCAGGGGGCCAGGAAACACCATATATTTT
cdr3_aa: CASSLAFRGPGNTIYF

j_call: TRBJ2-7
v_call: TRBV4-1
clone_size: -
d_call: TRBD2
cdr3_nt: TGCGCCAGCAGCCGGCTAGGGACTAGCGGGGGCTACGAGCAGTACTTC
cdr3_aa: CASSRLGTSGGYEQYF

j_call: TRBJ2-1
v_call: TRBV27
clone_size: -
d_call: -
cdr3_nt: TGTGCCAGCAGTTTTTCGAAAGCCTCGAATGAGCAGTTCTTC
cdr3_aa: CASSFSKASNEQFF

j_call: TRBJ2-1
v_call: TRBV20-1
clone_size: -
d_call: -
cdr3_nt: TGCAGTGCTAGAGATGAAAGGGGTGCGTTCTTC
cdr3_aa: CSARDERGAFF

j_call: TRBJ2-1
v_call: TRBV19
clone_size: -
d_call: TRBD2
cdr3_nt: TGTGCCAGTAGTACCTCTTGGGAGGGCGAGCAGTTCTTC
cdr3_aa: CASSTSWEGEQFF

j_call: TRBJ2-1
v_call: TRBV10-1
clone_size: -
d_call: TRBD2
cdr3_nt: TGCGCCAGCAGCCCGGGGGGGGAGAGGAATGAGCAGTTCTTC
cdr3_aa: CASSPGGERNEQFF

j_call: TRBJ2-2
v_call: TRBV4-1
clone_size: once
d_call: TRBD2
cdr3_nt: TGCGCCAGCAGCCAAGATAGGGTTCTAGCGGGGGGGCGGTCCGGGGAGCTGTTTTTT
cdr3_aa: CASSQDRVLAGGRSGELFF

j_call: TRBJ1-1
v_call: TRBV27
clone_size: -
d_call: -
cdr3_nt: TGTGCCAGCAGTCCCCGGACACCTTGGGGCACTGAAGCTTTCTTT
cdr3_aa: CASSPRTPWGTEAFF

j_call: TRBJ1-1
v_call: TRBV29-1
clone_size: -
d_call: -
cdr3_nt: TGCAGCGTTCGGTTCTACGAGGCAACTGAAGCTTTCTTT
cdr3_aa: CSVRFYEATEAFF

j_call: TRBJ1-1
v_call: TRBV7-9
clone_size: -
d_call: TRBD1
cdr3_nt: TGTGCCAGCAGCTTACAGGGGGCTATGGCTGAAGCTTTCTTT
cdr3_aa: CASSLQGAMAEAFF

j_call: TRBJ2-7
v_call: TRBV2
clone_size: -
d_call: -
cdr3_nt: TGTGCCAGCACCGCCCAGCAGGGGTCCTACGAGCAGTACTTC
cdr3_aa: CASTAQQGSYEQYF

j_call: TRBJ2-7
v_call: TRBV21-1
clone_size: -
d_call: -
cdr3_nt: TGTGCCTGGCCGGCGGCAATCACCTACGAGCAGTACTTC
cdr3_aa: CAWPAAITYEQYF

j_call: TRBJ2-3
v_call: TRBV5-6
clone_size: few
d_call: TRBD2
cdr3_nt: TGTGCCAGCAGCTTGGAACGGGGGGGCCGGGGCACAGATACGCAGTATTTT
cdr3_aa: CASSLERGGRGTDTQYF

j_call: TRBJ2-3
v_call: TRBV6-6
clone_size: -
d_call: TRBD1
cdr3_nt: TGTGCCAGCAGTTCCCACGAGGGGGACAGGAGGCACCATTTT
cdr3_aa: CASSSHEGDRRHHF

j_call: TRBJ1-3
v_call: TRBV11-2
clone_size: -
d_call: TRBD1
cdr3_nt: TGTGCCAGCAGCTTACGGACAGGGAGGAACACCATATATTTT
cdr3_aa: CASSLRTGRNTIYF